These 26 T cell receptor beta chains were sequenced from one sample in a study of Ad26.COV2.S vaccination and SARS-CoV-2 variants. Clones were read by immunoSEQ multiplex PCR, and TCRdb kept only the in-frame ones, dropping some. The sample lists roughly 100,000 clones; roughly 80% were seen once. The source material was peripheral blood, sampled after recovery from COVID-19. All receptors come from a human donor who had recovered from COVID-19.

The chain employs TRBV4-2 and TRBJ1-1; no firm D call. The CDR3 consists of 12 residues. Trimming shortened V by 1 base and J by 5 bases, and 5 bases separated the two germline ends. The germline gives CDR1 LGHNA, CDR2 YNFKEQ. The DNA for the CDR3 is TGTGCCAGCAGCCAAGCGGGGACTGAAGCTTTCTTT. As protein: CASSQAGTEAFF.

The table lists this clone with a few counts. This chain links TRBV7-9 with TRBJ2-2; the D is unclear. In germline, CDR1 is SEHNR, CDR2 FQNEAQ (reference sequence). Trimming removed 3 bases from V and 2 bases from J, with 7 bases in between. The CDR3 length is 14 residues. The CDR3 DNA reads TGTGCCAGCAGCTTCGGTGCAAACACCGGGGAGCTGTTTTTT. Amino acid sequence: CASSFGANTGELFF.

This sequence joins TRBV3-1 (or the pseudogene TRBV3-2) and TRBJ1-5, with a weak D call TRBD1 (5 bases). The germline gives CDR1 LGHDT, CDR2 YNNKEL (reference sequence). V lost 2 bases and J 2 bases, leaving 13 bases between the germline ends. The CDR3 totals 16 residues. CDR3 DNA: TGTGCCAGCAGCCAATCGGGGGAAGGGCGCAATCAGCCCCAGCATTTT. Translating it yields CASSQSGEGRNQPQHF.

V is TRBV7-9 and J is TRBJ2-1; 7 nucleotides align to TRBD1. Germline V CDR1 and CDR2: SEHNR, FQNEAQ (reference sequence). The length of the CDR3 is 16 residues. After removal of 6 bases from V and 0 bases from J, the junction contained 8 bases not matched to a gene. The CDR3 DNA reads TGTGCCAGCAGACCGACCCCAGGGGGCTCCTACAATGAGCAGTTCTTC. Translating it yields CASRPTPGGSYNEQFF.

The chain couples TRBV28 to TRBJ2-1; 8 bases agree with TRBD2. The CDR3 length is 15 residues. The V gene's germline CDR1 is MDHEN and CDR2 SYDVKM. V gave up 6 bases and J gave up 5 bases; unmatched junction bases: 9. DNA of the CDR3: TGTGCCAGCAGCCGAACAACTAGCGGAGACAATGAGCAGTTCTTC. This codes for CASSRTTSGDNEQFF. The entire variable domain, with the rest obtained from reference TRBV28 and TRBJ2-1, is as follows: DVKVTQSSRYLVKRTGEKVFLECVQDMDHENMFWYRQDPGLGLRLIYFSYDVKMKEKGDIPEGYSVSREKKERFSLILESASTNQTSMYLCASSRTTSGDNEQFFGPGTRLTVL.

J is TRBJ2-7 and V is TRBV6-5; 9 bases fit TRBD1. Losses at the gene ends were 6 bases for V and 6 bases for J; bases not matched to a gene: 12. Germline V gene lookup returns CDR1 MNHEY and CDR2 SVGAGI. This CDR3 is built from 15 residues. The CDR3 reads CASSLPGQGYREQYF. The CDR3, as DNA: TGTGCCAGCAGCCTACCTGGACAGGGGTATCGCGAGCAGTACTTC.

The CDR3 nucleotides read TGTGCCAGCAGTGAACAGACAGGGGGCTTGGAAGCTTTCTTT. Its translation: CASSEQTGGLEAFF. The chain joins TRBV2 to TRBJ1-1; 10 nucleotides align to TRBD1. V shed 2 bases and J 8 bases; nucleotides not matched to a gene: 5. CDR1 is SNHLY, CDR2 FYNNEI, per germline. This CDR3 has 14 residues.

This chain uses TRBV6-1 with TRBJ1-5; TRBD1 aligns across 10 bases. The junction had 14 bases not matched to a gene; V was cut back by 8 bases and J by 7 bases. CDR3 length: 16 amino acids. Germline V lookup: CDR1 MNHNS, CDR2 SASEGT. DNA for the CDR3: TGTGCCAGCCGTCAAGGGACAGGGGAATTATGGCAGCCCCAGCATTTT. Protein product: CASRQGTGELWQPQHF.

Details on this clone: At one boundary the junction diverges from the germline segment, which might be a read error. This rearrangement joins TRBV5-6 to TRBJ2-1, with D tentatively TRBD2 (7 bases). Germline-derived CDR1 and CDR2 are SGHDT and YYEEEE. This CDR3 spans 16 amino acids. As DNA, the CDR3 is TGTGCCAGCTGCTTGGGGGGGCCTGACTCATACAATGAGCAGTTCTTC. Encoded protein: CASCLGGPDSYNEQFF. Drawing the rest from reference TRBV5-6 and TRBJ2-1, the complete variable domain is DAGVTQSPTHLIKTRGQQVTLRCSPKSGHDTVSWYQQALGQGPQFIFQYYEEEERQRGNFPDRFSGHQFPNYSSELNVNALLLGDSALYLCASCLGGPDSYNEQFFGPGTRLTVL.

V usage is TRBV30 and J usage is TRBJ1-2; D not resolved. The CDR3 loop spans 11 amino acids. The germline V gene has CDR1 GTSNPN and CDR2 SVGIG (reference sequence). V was shortened by 0 bases and J by 7 bases, with 6 bases between the two germline ends. The CDR3 here is CAWSVLTGYTF. The CDR3 nucleotides are TGTGCCTGGAGTGTACTAACTGGCTACACCTTC. The full variable domain, completed using reference TRBV30 and TRBJ1-2, is SQTIHQWPATLVQPVGSPLSLECTVEGTSNPNLYWYRQAAGRGLQLLFYSVGIGQISSEVPQNLSASRPQDRQFILSSKKLLLSDSGFYLCAWSVLTGYTFGSGTRLTVV.

The rearrangement uses TRBV9 and TRBJ1-1; 11 bases match TRBD1. Germline loops: CDR1 SGDLS, CDR2 YYNGEE. The junction had 13 bases not matched to a gene; V was cut back by 2 bases and J by 10 bases. The CDR3 length is 16 residues. CDR3 residues: CASSVFPGTGGDRAFF. CDR3 in DNA: TGTGCCAGCAGCGTTTTTCCCGGGACAGGGGGGGATAGAGCTTTCTTT.

V is TRBV28 and J is TRBJ2-3; 8 bases are shared with TRBD2. Germline CDR1 reads MDHEN; CDR2 reads SYDVKM. The CDR3 has 14 amino acids. With V trimmed by 6 bases and J by 1 base, 3 bases remained unmatched. This chain's CDR3 is CASSYSGGTDTQYF. The CDR3 nucleotides read TGTGCCAGCAGCTATAGCGGGGGCACAGATACGCAGTATTTT.

The chain employs TRBV7-3 and TRBJ2-1, with D possibly being TRBD2 (5 bases). The CDR3 runs to 15 residues. Germline-derived CDR1 and CDR2 are SGHTA and FQGTGA. The V and J ends lost 5 bases and 4 bases respectively, with 15 bases between them. The CDR3: CASSPDPGVYNEQFF. CDR3 bases: TGTGCCAGCAGCCCAGATCCCGGGGTTTACAATGAGCAGTTCTTC.

This clone has just one count. The chain joins TRBV19 to TRBJ2-5, with D maybe TRBD1 (6 bases). Germline CDR1 is LNHDA and CDR2 is SQIVND (reference sequence). The CDR3 length is 17 residues. V lost 4 bases and J 5 bases, leaving 23 bases between the germline ends. CDR3 nucleotide sequence: TGTGCCAGTAGTACCTTCCTAAAACGGACAGCAGGGGAGACCCAGTACTTC. It encodes CASSTFLKRTAGETQYF.

The chain recombines TRBV7-7 with TRBJ2-7; no clear D. Deletions cut 2 bases from V and 0 bases from J, with 5 bases between. The CDR3 length is 13 residues. Germline V gene data show CDR1 as SSHAT and CDR2 as FNYEAQ (reference sequence). As DNA, the CDR3 is TGTGCCAGCAGCTTAAGCTACTCCTACGAGCAGTACTTC. Translated: CASSLSYSYEQYF.

The chain uses TRBV6-2 or TRBV6-3 and TRBJ2-5; TRBD1 aligns across 8 bases. In germline, CDR1 is MNHEY, CDR2 SVGEGT. The CDR3 covers 15 residues. The junction had 3 bases not matched to a gene; V was cut back by 2 bases and J by 1 base. CDR3 in DNA: TGTGCCAGCAGTTACGGTGGACAGGGCCAAGAGACCCAGTACTTC. Translated: CASSYGGQGQETQYF.

The chain joins TRBV18 to TRBJ2-3; D remains unclear. Per germline, CDR1 KGHSH and CDR2 LQKENI. The CDR3 runs 14 residues. V lost 0 bases, J lost 0 bases, and 4 bases lay in between. The CDR3 reads CASSPPVSTDTQYF. The DNA for the CDR3 is TGTGCCAGCTCACCACCGGTCAGCACAGATACGCAGTATTTT.

The V call is TRBV12-5, the J call TRBJ1-5, with D unresolved. V lost 2 bases and J 1 base, leaving 3 bases between the germline ends. This CDR3 region has 13 residues. The germline V gene encodes CDR1 LGHNT and CDR2 FRNRAP. The CDR3: CASGLRSNQPQHF. CDR3 DNA: TGTGCTAGTGGTTTGAGAAGCAATCAGCCCCAGCATTTT.

The genes are TRBV18 and TRBJ2-5, with 8 positions matching TRBD1. This CDR3 is built from 15 residues. The germline gives CDR1 KGHSH, CDR2 LQKENI. Germline trimming cut 5 bases from V and 3 bases from J; bases unmatched to any gene: 8. CDR3 residues: CASSGQGVTKETQYF. The CDR3 DNA sequence: TGTGCCAGCTCAGGACAGGGTGTCACTAAAGAGACCCAGTACTTC. The whole variable domain, remainder taken from reference TRBV18 and TRBJ2-5, is NAGVMQNPRHLVRRRGQEARLRCSPMKGHSHVYWYRQLPEEGLKFMVYLQKENIIDESGMPKERFSAEFPKEGPSILRIQQVVRGDSAAYFCASSGQGVTKETQYFGPGTRLLVL.

This clone was detected only a few times. The CDR3 nucleotides read TGTGCCAGTTACAGGGAGGGGGAGGCTTTCTTT. It translates to CASYREGEAFF. V gene TRBV10-3 combines with J gene TRBJ1-1; tentative D call: TRBD1 (6 bases). The ends were cut back, 10 bases at V and 11 bases at J, with 17 bases in the middle. Germline loops: CDR1 ENHRY, CDR2 SYGVKD. The CDR3 sequence is 11 residues long.

This clone was counted once. This sequence joins TRBV4-1 and TRBJ2-7; TRBD1 agrees at 8 bases. The V gene end was trimmed by 3 bases and the J gene end by 3 bases; junction bases not matched to a gene: 7. The germline gives CDR1 MGHRA, CDR2 YSYEKL. The CDR3 runs 15 residues. CDR3 nucleotides: TGCGCCAGCAGCCAGGTTCGCAGGGGGCACTACGAGCAGTACTTC. Protein product: CASSQVRRGHYEQYF.

This chain joins TRBV3-1 (or the pseudogene TRBV3-2) and TRBJ2-5; D is possibly TRBD1 (5 bases). Germline V CDR1 and CDR2: LGHDT, YNNKEL (reference sequence). The CDR3 is made up of 14 amino acids. V lost 4 bases and J lost 3, with 12 bases in between. CDR3 loop: CASSRGRREETQYF. The CDR3 DNA sequence: TGTGCCAGCAGCCGAGGCCGCAGGGAAGAGACCCAGTACTTC.

The V call is TRBV4-3, the J call TRBJ1-1, with D hard to call. The V end was cut by 0 bases, the J end by 5 bases, with 10 bases between. Germline V CDR1 and CDR2: LGHNA, YSLEER. The CDR3 spans 14 residues. DNA of the CDR3: TGCGCCAGCAGCCAAGAGGGTGCGGGAACTGAAGCTTTCTTT. Translating it yields CASSQEGAGTEAFF.

The chain uses TRBV6-5 and TRBJ1-5, with D possibly being TRBD1 (5 bases). V lost 4 bases and J lost 1, with 11 bases in between. The CDR3 extends over 15 amino acids. The V gene's germline CDR1 is MNHEY and CDR2 SVGAGI. The CDR3 loop reads CASSLGGASNQPQHF. CDR3 DNA: TGTGCCAGCAGTTTGGGGGGAGCGAGCAATCAGCCCCAGCATTTT.

The V call is TRBV7-9, the J call TRBJ1-2; TRBD1 might be the D (5 bases). Trimming took off 5 bases at V and 0 bases at J, with 13 bases between the two ends. Germline CDR1 and CDR2: SEHNR and FQNEAQ (reference sequence). The CDR3 sequence is 15 residues long. The CDR3 DNA is TGTGCCAGCAGCCCGGACATCGCAGCTAACTATGGCTACACCTTC. Protein: CASSPDIAANYGYTF.

This rearrangement joins TRBV28 to TRBJ2-1, with 14 nucleotides matching TRBD2. The germline V gene encodes CDR1 MDHEN and CDR2 SYDVKM. The CDR3 totals 16 residues. V was clipped by 1 base and J by 7 bases; unmatched bases: 3. For the CDR3, the DNA is TGTGCCAGCAGTTTATATCGACTAGCGGGGGGGAATGAGCAGTTCTTC. Protein product: CASSLYRLAGGNEQFF.